The 29 T cell receptor beta chains given below trace back to one sample, sequenced in a study of metastatic and nonmetastatic thyroid tumors. Using MiXCR, TCRdb reanalyzed the PCR reads. The sample carries around 17,000 clones, under 40% recorded once. All patients were untreated before thyroid surgery. Sequenced input: tumor tissue. The source is a male donor with papillary thyroid cancer or a benign thyroid nodule (not recorded which). Some clones in this sample may be carry-over from other donors' samples.

This clone has ten or more counts. The gene calls are TRBV7-2 and TRBJ2-3; weak D call: TRBD2 (6 bases). CDR3 size: 14 residues. CDR1 is SGHTA, CDR2 FQGNSA, per germline. V was cut by 5 bases and J by 6 bases, with 15 bases left in between. Here the CDR3 DNA reads TGTGCCAGCAGCCCTCTATCTAGCGTTGATACGCAGTATTTT. Protein: CASSPLSSVDTQYF.

This clone was recorded a few times. The chain has TRBV7-8 and TRBJ2-7; 11 nucleotides agree with TRBD2. Germline V CDR1 and CDR2: SGHVS, FQNEAQ. The V and J ends lost 3 bases and 2 bases, in that order; junction bases with no gene match: 6. The CDR3 covers 16 residues. The CDR3 spells CASSFPSGRFAYEQYF. CDR3 nucleotide sequence: TGTGCCAGCAGCTTCCCTAGCGGGAGGTTTGCCTACGAGCAGTACTTC.

This CDR3 reads CASSQDAGATVGELFF. Here the CDR3 DNA reads TGCGCCAGCAGCCAAGATGCGGGAGCTACAGTCGGGGAGCTGTTTTTT. The J gene is TRBJ2-2, the V gene TRBV4-1, with TRBD2 matching over 7 bases. This CDR3 has 16 residues. Germline-derived CDR1 and CDR2 are MGHRA and YSYEKL. V trimming: 0 bases; J trimming: 7 bases; junction bases outside the gene matches: 8.

This chain links TRBV28 with TRBJ1-2; D not certain. Germline-derived CDR1 and CDR2 are MDHEN and SYDVKM. The V and J ends lost 6 bases and 3 bases respectively, with 11 bases between them. The CDR3 runs to 13 residues. DNA of the CDR3: TGTGCCAGCAGGAGGGCGCGGGACTATGGCTACACCTTC. Translated, it gives CASRRARDYGYTF.

The V call is TRBV28, the J call TRBJ2-7; 9 bases match TRBD1. The CDR3 runs to 15 residues. Germline CDR1 and CDR2: MDHEN and SYDVKM. After removal of 1 base from V and 4 bases from J, the junction contained 5 bases not matched to a gene. This CDR3 reads CASSLFQGQGYEQYF. The CDR3 region has the DNA TGTGCCAGCAGTTTATTTCAGGGACAGGGTTACGAGCAGTACTTC.

The chain joins TRBV19 to TRBJ2-1; 10 positions match TRBD1. The germline gives CDR1 LNHDA, CDR2 SQIVND (reference sequence). V shed 10 bases and J 8 bases; nucleotides not matched to a gene: 5. The CDR3 is made up of 12 amino acids. Here the CDR3 reads CATRDRGDEQFF. The CDR3 DNA sequence: TGTGCCACCCGGGACAGGGGCGATGAGCAGTTCTTC.

This clone appeared many times. A much larger clone is a single base away; this may be a read error. Other DNA sequences of this sample code for an identical CDR3. The gene calls are TRBV5-1 and TRBJ2-2; TRBD1 matches 7 bases. This CDR3 is 15 amino acids long. Germline CDR1 is SGHRS and CDR2 is YFSETQ. The CDR3 nucleotides read TGCGCCAGCTCCACCCAGGGACAGAACGCCGGGGAGCTGTTTTTT. It encodes CASSTQGQNAGELFF.

This rearrangement joins TRBV7-8 to TRBJ1-1; 10 bases fit TRBD1. Germline CDR1 reads SGHVS; CDR2 reads FQNEAQ. The V gene end was trimmed by 6 bases and the J gene end by 0 bases; junction bases not matched to a gene: 7. CDR3 length: 16 amino acids. CDR3 in amino acids: CASSRGQGFMNTEAFF. Written as DNA, the CDR3 is TGTGCCAGCAGTCGGGGACAGGGGTTCATGAACACTGAAGCTTTCTTT. Full variable domain (rest looked up from reference TRBV7-8 and TRBJ1-1): GAGVSQSPRYKVAKRGQDVALRCDPISGHVSLFWYQQALGQGPEFLTYFQNEAQLDKSGLPSDRFFAERPEGSVSTLKIQRTQQEDSAVYLCASSRGQGFMNTEAFFGQGTRLTVV.

This clone showed up many times. This chain connects TRBV5-1 to TRBJ2-3, with 11 bases that match TRBD2. V lost 4 bases to trimming and J lost 3 bases; unmatched junction nucleotides: 7. Germline CDR1 reads SGHRS; CDR2 reads YFSETQ. The CDR3 loop spans 16 amino acids. The CDR3 region is CASSATSGSFTDTQYF. The CDR3 nucleotides are TGCGCCAGCAGCGCCACTAGCGGGAGTTTTACAGATACGCAGTATTTT.

This clone is labeled medium-sized. The J gene is TRBJ1-2, the V gene TRBV7-9; 7 bases match TRBD1. Losses at the gene ends were 5 bases for V and 4 bases for J; bases not matched to a gene: 7. Germline V CDR1 and CDR2: SEHNR, FQNEAQ (reference sequence). This CDR3 is built from 14 residues. The CDR3 DNA is TGTGCCAGCAGCCAAAACACAGGGGCCTATGGCTACACCTTC. It specifies CASSQNTGAYGYTF.

This clone is labeled as medium-sized. V and J are TRBV6-1 and TRBJ1-2; tentatively, D is TRBD1 (6 bases). The germline gives CDR1 MNHNS, CDR2 SASEGT. Trimming took 5 bases from V and 8 from J, leaving 12 bases between them. This CDR3 has 12 residues. CDR3 in amino acids: CASSKTGRGYTF. CDR3 nucleotide sequence: TGTGCCAGCAGTAAGACAGGAAGGGGCTACACCTTC.

The CDR3 spells CASSLGGLVDTQYF. The CDR3 bases are TGTGCCAGCAGCTTAGGGGGCCTTGTAGATACGCAGTATTTT. The chain combines TRBV11-3 with TRBJ2-3, with TRBD1 as a possible D gene (5 bases). CDR1 is SGHNT, CDR2 YENEEA, per germline. CDR3 length: 14 residues. V gave up 1 base and J gave up 5 bases, with 10 bases separating them.

This clone has a count of ten or more. The chain recombines TRBV18 with TRBJ2-3; D remains unclear. Per the germline V gene, CDR1 is KGHSH and CDR2 is LQKENI. The CDR3 extends over 13 amino acids. V was cut by 6 bases and J by 4 bases, with 11 bases left in between. CDR3 region: CASSHGPSDTQYF. CDR3 coding DNA: TGTGCCAGCTCCCACGGACCATCAGATACGCAGTATTTT.

This rearrangement joins TRBV19 to TRBJ1-2; D remains unclear. In germline, CDR1 is LNHDA, CDR2 SQIVND (reference sequence). V lost 7 bases and J lost 6, with 27 bases in between. CDR3 length: 17 residues. CDR3 loop: CASIPLSGIIWNNGYTF. Written as DNA, the CDR3 is TGTGCCAGTATCCCACTATCCGGGATCATTTGGAACAATGGCTACACCTTC.

This clone occurred many times. V gene TRBV7-9 combines with J gene TRBJ2-2; D not certain. CDR1 is SEHNR, CDR2 FQNEAQ, per germline (reference sequence). The V end was cut by 7 bases, the J end by 7 bases, with 7 bases between. The CDR3 is 11 residues long. CDR3 in amino acids: CASTSDGELFF. The CDR3, as DNA: TGTGCCAGCACGAGCGACGGGGAGCTGTTTTTT.

Turning to this clone: A read error may account for a junction end that differs from germline. The chain combines TRBV6-1 with TRBJ1-1, with D hard to call. Germline CDR1 and CDR2: MNHNS and SASEGT. The CDR3 is made up of 14 amino acids. CDR3 protein: CDSSVREKNTEAFF. DNA of the CDR3: TGTGACAGCAGTGTGAGAGAGAAGAACACTGAAGCTTTCTTT.

This clone came up many times. The chain employs TRBV28 and TRBJ2-4; no definite D call. The length of the CDR3 is 14 residues. Germline assignment: CDR1 MDHEN and CDR2 SYDVKM. The V end was cut by 6 bases, the J end by 0 bases, with 9 bases between. The CDR3 protein is CASRKRLAKNIQYF. Written as DNA, the CDR3 is TGTGCCAGCAGGAAAAGACTAGCCAAAAACATTCAGTACTTC.

The V and J genes are TRBV5-1 and TRBJ1-1; D may be TRBD1 (5 bases). Trimming shortened V by 2 bases and J by 4 bases, and 12 bases separated the two germline ends. CDR3 length: 14 amino acids. Germline V lookup: CDR1 SGHRS, CDR2 YFSETQ. CDR3 coding DNA: TGCGCCAGCAGCTTAGGGGCATCTTCCACTGAAGCTTTCTTT. Translation: CASSLGASSTEAFF.

This clone was recorded many times. The DNA for the CDR3 is TGTGCCAGCAGCCCTAGATCTATTACAGGGAGGAGGTATGGCTACACCTTC. It codes for CASSPRSITGRRYGYTF. The chain couples TRBV3-1 to TRBJ1-2; TRBD1 is a possible D gene (6 bases). Germline V gene sequence: CDR1 LGHDT, CDR2 YNNKEL (reference sequence). The V and J ends lost 4 bases and 5 bases respectively, with 23 bases between them. This CDR3 region has 17 residues. Variable domain in full (rest from reference TRBV3-1 and TRBJ1-2): DTAVSQTPKYLVTQMGNDKSIKCEQNLGHDTMYWYKQDSKKFLKIMFSYNNKELIINETVPNRFSPKSPDKAHLNLHINSLELGDSAVYFCASSPRSITGRRYGYTFGSGTRLTVV.

This clone was recorded many times. The rearrangement joins TRBV28 to TRBJ2-7; TRBD1 matches 7 bases. CDR3 size: 14 residues. CDR1 is MDHEN and CDR2 is SYDVKM in the germline V gene. The junction had 14 bases not matched to a gene; V was cut back by 8 bases and J by 7 bases. DNA of the CDR3: TGTGCCAGCGTTGACAGGGCAAGATCCGGAGAGCAGTACTTC. The encoded protein is CASVDRARSGEQYF.

This clone appeared many times. This chain connects TRBV13 to TRBJ2-1; 11 bases agree with TRBD2. CDR3 length: 14 amino acids. V lost 5 bases, J lost 9 bases, and 6 bases stayed unmatched. Germline values: CDR1 PRHDT, CDR2 FYEKMQ (reference sequence). The CDR3 loop reads CASSNLAGGGEQFF. In nucleotides, the CDR3 is TGTGCCAGCAGCAACCTAGCGGGAGGTGGTGAGCAGTTCTTC.

This clone was picked up many times. Mismatch with germline at one junction end may stem from a read error. The chain has TRBV5-4 and TRBJ2-3, with 9 bases lining up with TRBD2. In germline, CDR1 is SGHNT, CDR2 YYREEE (reference sequence). CDR3 length: 15 amino acids. The DNA for the CDR3 is TGTGCCAGCAGCTTCGACGGGACTAGCAGAGATACGCAGTATTTT. Its translation: CASSFDGTSRDTQYF.

The J gene is TRBJ2-7, the V gene TRBV9; D is unclear. CDR3 length equals 13 residues. Germline CDR1 is SGDLS and CDR2 is YYNGEE. The V gene lost 0 bases and the J gene lost 0 bases, with 4 bases spanning the gap. The CDR3 nucleotides read TGTGCCAGCAGCGTAGTACCCTCCTACGAGCAGTACTTC. It translates to CASSVVPSYEQYF.

The J gene is TRBJ2-7, the V gene TRBV6-1, with TRBD2 identical over 7 bases. Germline trimming cut 8 bases from V and 0 bases from J; bases unmatched to any gene: 7. This CDR3 is built from 14 residues. Per the germline V gene, CDR1 is MNHNS and CDR2 is SASEGT. CDR3 DNA sequence: TGTGCCAGCCTAGCGGACGGGCTCTCCTACGAGCAGTACTTC. This codes for CASLADGLSYEQYF.

The rearrangement links TRBV6-4 to TRBJ2-5, with 14 positions matching TRBD2. Trimming at V came to 3 bases and at J to 7 bases, leaving 1 base not matched to a gene. CDR3 length: 14 residues. Germline V lookup: CDR1 MRHNA, CDR2 SNTAGT. CDR3 region: CASSEGTSGRTQYF. The CDR3 nucleotides read TGTGCCAGCAGTGAAGGGACTAGCGGGAGGACCCAGTACTTC.

The J gene is TRBJ2-1, the V gene TRBV20-1; the match to TRBD2 covers 10 bases. Germline values: CDR1 DFQATT, CDR2 SNEGSKA (reference sequence). The CDR3 contains 13 residues. V lost 4 bases and J lost 7; bases outside the gene matches: 4. CDR3 DNA sequence: TGCAGTGCTACTAGCGGGGGTTGGAATGAGCAGTTCTTC. Translated, it gives CSATSGGWNEQFF.

This clone has ten or more counts. This chain connects TRBV5-1 to TRBJ2-3, with D possibly matching TRBD2 (5 bases). Trimming shortened V by 1 base and J by 11 bases, and 8 bases separated the two germline ends. The CDR3 is made up of 11 amino acids. CDR1 and CDR2 from the germline V gene are SGHRS and YFSETQ. The DNA for the CDR3 is TGCGCCAGCAGCTTGAGAGGGTGGCAGTATTTT. It specifies CASSLRGWQYF.

J is TRBJ2-1 and V is TRBV5-1; 8 bases are shared with TRBD2. The CDR3 runs 15 residues. The germline gives CDR1 SGHRS, CDR2 YFSETQ. As DNA, the CDR3 is TGCGCGATGAGCTTGATGGTAGCGGGGACCTATGAGCAGTTCTTC. Amino acids: CAMSLMVAGTYEQFF.

The chain combines TRBV6-2 or TRBV6-3 with TRBJ1-6; 7 bases agree with TRBD1. Germline CDR1 and CDR2: MNHEY and SVGEGT. After removal of 5 bases from V and 9 bases from J, the junction contained 4 bases not matched to a gene. The CDR3 totals 13 residues. The CDR3 spells CASSGTEASPLHF. The CDR3 DNA is TGTGCCAGCAGTGGGACAGAGGCTTCACCCCTCCACTTT.